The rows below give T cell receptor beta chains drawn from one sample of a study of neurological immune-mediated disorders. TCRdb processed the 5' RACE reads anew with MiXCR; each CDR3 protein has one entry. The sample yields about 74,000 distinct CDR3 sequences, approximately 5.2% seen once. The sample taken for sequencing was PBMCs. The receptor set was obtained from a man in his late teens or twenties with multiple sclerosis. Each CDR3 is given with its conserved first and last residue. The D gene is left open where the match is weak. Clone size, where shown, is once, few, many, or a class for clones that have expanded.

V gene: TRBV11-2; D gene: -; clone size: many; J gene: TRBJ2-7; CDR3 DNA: TGTGCCAGCAGCTTAGTAGGGAATCGTCGCGAGCAGTACTTC; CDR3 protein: CASSLVGNRREQYF
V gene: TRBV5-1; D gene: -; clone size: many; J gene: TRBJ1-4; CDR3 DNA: TGCGCCAGCACCTTGGGAGACAGGTCATGGGAAAAACTGTTTTTT; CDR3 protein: CASTLGDRSWEKLFF
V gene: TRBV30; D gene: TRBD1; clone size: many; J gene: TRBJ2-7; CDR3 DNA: TGTGCCTGGAGTAGGACAGGTTACGAGCAGTACTTC; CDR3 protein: CAWSRTGYEQYF
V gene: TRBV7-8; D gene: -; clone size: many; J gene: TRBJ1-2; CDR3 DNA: TGTGCCAGCAGCTCAAGAGTACAGTCGGGTGGGGGCTACACCTTC; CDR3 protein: CASSSRVQSGGGYTF
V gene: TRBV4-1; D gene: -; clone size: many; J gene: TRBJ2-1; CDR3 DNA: TGCGCCAGCAGCCAAATCTACAATGAGCAGTTCTTC; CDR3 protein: CASSQIYNEQFF
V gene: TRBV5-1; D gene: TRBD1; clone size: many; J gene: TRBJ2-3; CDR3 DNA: TGCGCCAGCAGCTTGATGGGACAGGGATTCACAGATACGCAGTATTTT; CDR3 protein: CASSLMGQGFTDTQYF
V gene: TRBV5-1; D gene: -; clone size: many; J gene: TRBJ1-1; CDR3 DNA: TGCGCCAGCAACCGGGACCCCGAGAAGGAGACTGAAGCTTTCTTT; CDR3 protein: CASNRDPEKETEAFF
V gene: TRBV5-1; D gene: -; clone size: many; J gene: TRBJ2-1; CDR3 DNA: TGCGCCAGCAGCTCAGAAGGTGTGTGGGACAATGAGCAGTTCTTC; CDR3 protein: CASSSEGVWDNEQFF
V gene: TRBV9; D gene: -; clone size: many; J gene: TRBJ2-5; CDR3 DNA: TGTGCCAGCAGCGGCACTGGTCTGGAGACCCAGTACTTC; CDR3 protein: CASSGTGLETQYF
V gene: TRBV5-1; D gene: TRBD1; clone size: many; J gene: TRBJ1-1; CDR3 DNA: TGCGCCAGCAGCCCCACCGGGACAGGGGACACTGAAGCTTTCTTT; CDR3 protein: CASSPTGTGDTEAFF
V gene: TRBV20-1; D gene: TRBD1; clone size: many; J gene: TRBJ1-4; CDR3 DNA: TGCAGTGCTACCCCTTGGGGACAGGGAAGTACGGCGGGCGAAAAACTGTTTTTT; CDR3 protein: CSATPWGQGSTAGEKLFF
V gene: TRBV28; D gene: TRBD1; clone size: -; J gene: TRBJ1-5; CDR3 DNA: TGTGCCAGCAGTCCAGACAGGGGGCTTCAGCCCCAGCATTTT; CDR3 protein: CASSPDRGLQPQHF
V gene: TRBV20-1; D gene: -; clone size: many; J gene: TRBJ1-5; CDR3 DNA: TGCAGTGCTAGAGATGGGGGGGGTAGCAATCAGCCCCAGCATTTT; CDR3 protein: CSARDGGGSNQPQHF
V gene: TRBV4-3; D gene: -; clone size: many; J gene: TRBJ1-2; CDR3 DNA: TGCGCCAGCAGCCAAGAAGCCGTTCCTCAGGGCAACTATGGCTACACCTTC; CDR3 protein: CASSQEAVPQGNYGYTF
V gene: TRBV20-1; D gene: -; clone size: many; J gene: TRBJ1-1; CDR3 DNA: TGCAGTGCCCCGGGACGGTACACTGAAGCTTTCTTT; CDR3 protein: CSAPGRYTEAFF
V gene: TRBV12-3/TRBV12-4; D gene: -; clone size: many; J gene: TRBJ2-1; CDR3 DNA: TGTGCCAGCAGTTTTAATAAGGGGGATGAGCAGTTCTTC; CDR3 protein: CASSFNKGDEQFF
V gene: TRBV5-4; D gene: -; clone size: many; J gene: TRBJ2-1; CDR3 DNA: TGTGCCAGCAGCTTGGGCGGCAGGGGTAGTTACAATGAGCAGTTCTTC; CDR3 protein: CASSLGGRGSYNEQFF
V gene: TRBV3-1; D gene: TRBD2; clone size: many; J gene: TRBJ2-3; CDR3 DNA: TGTGCCAGCAGCCAAAGGGACTATCAGGGCGATACGCAGTATTTT; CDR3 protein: CASSQRDYQGDTQYF
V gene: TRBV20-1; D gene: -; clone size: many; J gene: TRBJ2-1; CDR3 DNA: TGCAGTGCTAGAGATCAAGACGGGGGCTGGGGCAATGAGCAGTTCTTC; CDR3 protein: CSARDQDGGWGNEQFF
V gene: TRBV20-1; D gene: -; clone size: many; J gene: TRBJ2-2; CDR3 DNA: TGCAGTGCTAGAGATGCCAGGGGTACCGGGGAGCTGTTTTTT; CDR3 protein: CSARDARGTGELFF
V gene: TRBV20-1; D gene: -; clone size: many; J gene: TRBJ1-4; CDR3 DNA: TGCAGTGCTAGTGAGACTTCAGCAACTAATGAAAAACTGTTTTTT; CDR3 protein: CSASETSATNEKLFF
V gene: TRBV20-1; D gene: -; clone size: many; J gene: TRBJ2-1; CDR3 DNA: TGCAGTGCCAGGATAGCAACCTACAATGAGCAGTTCTTC; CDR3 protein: CSARIATYNEQFF
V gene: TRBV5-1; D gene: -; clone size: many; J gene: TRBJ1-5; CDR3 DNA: TGCGCCAGCAGGGTCGGGGAGGATCAGCCCCAGAATTTT; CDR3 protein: CASRVGEDQPQNF
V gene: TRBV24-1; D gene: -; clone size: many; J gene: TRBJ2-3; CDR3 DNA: TGTGCCACCAGTGAAGAAGCGGCAACAGATACGCAGTATTTT; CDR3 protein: CATSEEAATDTQYF
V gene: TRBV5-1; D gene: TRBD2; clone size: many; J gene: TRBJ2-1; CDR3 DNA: TGCGCCAGCAGCTTAATCCCAGCGGGGGAAAATGAGCAGTTCTTC; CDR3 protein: CASSLIPAGENEQFF
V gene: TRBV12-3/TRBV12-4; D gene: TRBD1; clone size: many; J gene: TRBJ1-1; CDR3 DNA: TGTGCCAGCAGGGTGACAGGGGGCTCGAACACTGAAGCTTTCTTT; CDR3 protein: CASRVTGGSNTEAFF
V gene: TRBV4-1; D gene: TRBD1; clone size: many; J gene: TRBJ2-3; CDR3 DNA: TGCGCCAGCAGCCAAGAAAAACAGGGGGCAGATACGCAGTATTTT; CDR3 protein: CASSQEKQGADTQYF
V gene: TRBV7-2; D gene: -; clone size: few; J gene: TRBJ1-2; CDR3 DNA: TGTGCCAGCAGCTTAGTTGGGGGAGCTAACTATGGCTACACCTTC; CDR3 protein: CASSLVGGANYGYTF
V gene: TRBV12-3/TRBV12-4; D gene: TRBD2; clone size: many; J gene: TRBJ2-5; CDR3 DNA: TGTGCCAGCAGTTTAGGGGGGGGTACTCGAGAAGAGACCCAGTACTTC; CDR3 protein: CASSLGGGTREETQYF
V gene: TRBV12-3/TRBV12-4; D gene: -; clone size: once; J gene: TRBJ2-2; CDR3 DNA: TGTGCCAGCAGTTTACGCCAGATCGCCGGGGAGCTGTTTTTT; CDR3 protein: CASSLRQIAGELFF
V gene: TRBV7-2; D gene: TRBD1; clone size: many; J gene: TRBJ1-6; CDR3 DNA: TGTGCCAGCAGCCCTCGACAGGGTGGGGGTAGTTCACCCCTCCACTTT; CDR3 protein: CASSPRQGGGSSPLHF
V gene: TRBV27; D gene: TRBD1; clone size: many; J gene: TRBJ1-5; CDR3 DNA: TGTGCCAGCAGTTTAACAGGGGGGGAGCCCCAGCATTTT; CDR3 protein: CASSLTGGEPQHF
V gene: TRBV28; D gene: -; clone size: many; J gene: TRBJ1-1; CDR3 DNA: TGTGCCAGCAGACCGACGGCCGTTTTGCGAGCTTTCTTT; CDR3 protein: CASRPTAVLRAFF
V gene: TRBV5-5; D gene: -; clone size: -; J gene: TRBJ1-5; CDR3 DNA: TGTGCCAGCAGCTTGGGGGGTAGCAATCAGCCCCAGAATTTT; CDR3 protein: CASSLGGSNQPQNF
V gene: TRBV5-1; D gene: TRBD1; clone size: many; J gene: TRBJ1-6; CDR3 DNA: TGCGCCAGCAGCCGAGGGAGACCGGGACAGGATAATTCACCCCTCAACTTT; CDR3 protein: CASSRGRPGQDNSPLNF
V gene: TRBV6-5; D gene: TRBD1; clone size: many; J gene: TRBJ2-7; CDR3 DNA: TGTGCCAGCAGTTACGCGGGACAGGGGTACGAGCAGTACTTC; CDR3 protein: CASSYAGQGYEQYF
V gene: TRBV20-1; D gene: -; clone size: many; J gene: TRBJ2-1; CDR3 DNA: TGCAGTGGAGTTCGGGACCCGAAGAAGGACGATGAGCAGTTCTTC; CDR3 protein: CSGVRDPKKDDEQFF
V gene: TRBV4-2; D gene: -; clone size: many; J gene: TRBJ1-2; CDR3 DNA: TGTGCCAGCAGCCCGAAGGAAGCTTCGGGCTACACCTTC; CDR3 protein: CASSPKEASGYTF
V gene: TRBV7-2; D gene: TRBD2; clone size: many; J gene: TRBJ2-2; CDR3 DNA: TGTGCCAGCAGCTTAGGGCCTAGCGGGAGGGCTGAGCTGTTTTTT; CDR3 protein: CASSLGPSGRAELFF
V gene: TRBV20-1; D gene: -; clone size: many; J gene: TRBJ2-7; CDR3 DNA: TGCAGTGCTAGAGATTTACAGTCCTACGAGCAGTACTTC; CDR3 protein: CSARDLQSYEQYF
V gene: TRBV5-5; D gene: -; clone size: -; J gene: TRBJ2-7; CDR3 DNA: TGTGCCAGCAGCAACTTCCGGGACATGATCGAGCAGTACTTC; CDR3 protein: CASSNFRDMIEQYF
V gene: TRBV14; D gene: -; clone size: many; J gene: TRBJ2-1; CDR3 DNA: TGTGCCAGCAGCCAAGGGGCCGGTGGGACGAAGCAGTTCTTC; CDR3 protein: CASSQGAGGTKQFF
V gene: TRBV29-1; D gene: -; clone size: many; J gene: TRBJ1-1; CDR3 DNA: TGCAGCGTTCTCACCCCTAAACGGGGCGACACTGAAGCTTTCTTT; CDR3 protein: CSVLTPKRGDTEAFF
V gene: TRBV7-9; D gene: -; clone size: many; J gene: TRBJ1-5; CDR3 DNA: TGTGCCAGCAGCACCCTTTATAGCAATCAGCCCCAGCATTTT; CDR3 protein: CASSTLYSNQPQHF
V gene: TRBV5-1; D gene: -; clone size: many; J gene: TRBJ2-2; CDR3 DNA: TGCGCCAGCAGCTCACAGGGCGACACCGGGGAGCTGTTTTTT; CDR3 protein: CASSSQGDTGELFF
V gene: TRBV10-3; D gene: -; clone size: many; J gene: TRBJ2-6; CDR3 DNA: TGTGCCATCAGTGAGTCAGGGATGCAGGGAAAAGGTGGGGCCAACGTCCTGACTTTC; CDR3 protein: CAISESGMQGKGGANVLTF
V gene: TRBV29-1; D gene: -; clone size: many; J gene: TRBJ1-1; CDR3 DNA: TGCAGCGCAGGAAGGAACACTGAAGCTTTCTTT; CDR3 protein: CSAGRNTEAFF
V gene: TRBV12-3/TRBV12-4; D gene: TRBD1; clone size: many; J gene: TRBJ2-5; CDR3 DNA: TGTGCCAGCAGTAATCCGGGACAGGGCACGGAGACCCAGTACTTC; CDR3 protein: CASSNPGQGTETQYF
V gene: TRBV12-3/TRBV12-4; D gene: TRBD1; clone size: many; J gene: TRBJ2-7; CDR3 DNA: TGTGCCAGCAGTTTCTTTCGGGACAGCTCCTACGAGCAGTACTTC; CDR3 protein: CASSFFRDSSYEQYF